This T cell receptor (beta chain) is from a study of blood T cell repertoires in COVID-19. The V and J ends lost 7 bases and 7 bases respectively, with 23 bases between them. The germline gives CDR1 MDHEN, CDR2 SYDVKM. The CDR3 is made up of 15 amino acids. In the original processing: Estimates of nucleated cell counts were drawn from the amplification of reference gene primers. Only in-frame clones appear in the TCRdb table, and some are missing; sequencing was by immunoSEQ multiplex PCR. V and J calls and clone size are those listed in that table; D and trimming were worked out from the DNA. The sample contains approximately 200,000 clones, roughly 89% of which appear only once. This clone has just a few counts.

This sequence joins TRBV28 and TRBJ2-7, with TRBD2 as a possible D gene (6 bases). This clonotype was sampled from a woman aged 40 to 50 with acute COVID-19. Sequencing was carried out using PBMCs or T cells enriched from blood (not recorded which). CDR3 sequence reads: CASNNGGEGSEEQYF. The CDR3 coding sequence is TGTGCCAGCAATAACGGGGGAGAGGGGTCGGAGGAGCAGTACTTC.